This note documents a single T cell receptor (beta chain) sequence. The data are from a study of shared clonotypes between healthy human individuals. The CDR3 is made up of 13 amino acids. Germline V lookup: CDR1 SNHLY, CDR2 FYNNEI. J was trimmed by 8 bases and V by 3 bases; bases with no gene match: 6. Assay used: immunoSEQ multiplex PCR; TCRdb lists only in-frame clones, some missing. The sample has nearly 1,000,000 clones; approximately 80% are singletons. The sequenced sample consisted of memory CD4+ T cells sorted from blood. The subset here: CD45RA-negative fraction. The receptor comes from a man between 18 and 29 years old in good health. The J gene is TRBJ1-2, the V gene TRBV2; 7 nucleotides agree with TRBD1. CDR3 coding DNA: TGTGCCAGCAGTGAGTGGCAGGGGGAAGGCTACACCTTC. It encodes CASSEWQGEGYTF. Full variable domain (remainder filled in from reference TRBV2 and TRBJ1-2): EPEVTQTPSHQVTQMGQEVILRCVPISNHLYFYWYRQILGQKVEFLVSFYNNEISEKSEIFDDQFSVERPDGSNFTLKIRSTKLEDSAMYFCASSEWQGEGYTFGSGTRLTVV.